The 16 T cell receptor beta chains in this list originate from one sample, sequenced in a study of shared clonotypes between healthy human individuals. The table came from immunoSEQ multiplex PCR; TCRdb's copy has only in-frame clones and leaves some out. The repertoire has 2,500,000 or so clones, around 93% of them found once; the top ten carry 0.37%. The sequenced sample consisted of naive CD4+ T cells from PBMCs. The subset was: CD45RA+ positively selected. The receptors come from a man in his late teens or twenties in good health. Some clones in this sample may be carry-over from other donors' samples.

The rearrangement joins TRBV21-1 to TRBJ2-1; TRBD2, the D gene given by the table, was not confirmed from the DNA. TRBV21-1 is designated a pseudogene. This CDR3 region has 16 residues. The CDR3 sequence: CASSKDGSGRGNEQFF. Written as DNA, the CDR3 is TGTGCCAGCAGCAAAGATGGTAGCGGGAGGGGGAATGAGCAGTTCTTC.

J is TRBJ1-6 and V is TRBV6-1; 8 nucleotides align to TRBD1. V shed 4 bases and J 9 bases; nucleotides not matched to a gene: 8. Germline CDR1 MNHNS, CDR2 SASEGT. The CDR3 loop spans 15 amino acids. Here the CDR3 reads CASSGGRTGPSPLHF. CDR3 sequence (DNA): TGTGCCAGCAGTGGGGGGCGGACAGGGCCTTCACCCCTCCACTTT.

This rearrangement joins TRBV7-9 to TRBJ1-2; 7 bases align to TRBD1. The V gene end was trimmed by 5 bases and the J gene end by 8 bases; junction bases not matched to a gene: 5. CDR3 length: 12 residues. Germline V CDR1 and CDR2: SEHNR, FQNEAQ (reference sequence). The CDR3 DNA is TGTGCCAGCAGCCCGCAGGGGGAAGGCTACACCTTC. Its protein is CASSPQGEGYTF.

The CDR3 DNA reads as TGTGCCAGCAGCGTAGAGGGACTAGCTACCTACGAGCAGTACTTC. Translating gives CASSVEGLATYEQYF. The gene calls are TRBV9 and TRBJ2-7, with TRBD2 matching 9 bases. CDR3 length: 15 amino acids. Germline CDR1 SGDLS, CDR2 YYNGEE. Losses at the gene ends were 0 bases for V and 2 bases for J; bases not matched to a gene: 3. Drawing the rest from reference TRBV9 and TRBJ2-7, the complete variable domain is DSGVTQTPKHLITATGQRVTLRCSPRSGDLSVYWYQQSLDQGLQFLIQYYNGEERAKGNILERFSAQQFPDLHSELNLSSLELGDSALYFCASSVEGLATYEQYFGPGTRLTVT.

This chain links TRBV11-2 with TRBJ2-3, with unresolved D. This CDR3 has 14 residues. CDR1 is SGHAT and CDR2 is FQNNGV in the germline V gene. V was pared by 2 bases and J by 6 bases, with 12 bases between. The CDR3 sequence is CASSLRQAHDTQYF. CDR3 nucleotide sequence: TGTGCCAGCAGCTTACGGCAGGCCCACGATACGCAGTATTTT.

V gene TRBV9 combines with J gene TRBJ2-3; TRBD2 is a possible D gene (6 bases). Trimming stripped 4 bases from V and 0 bases from J, with 12 bases between. CDR1 is SGDLS, CDR2 YYNGEE, per germline. This CDR3 is built from 15 residues. This CDR3 reads CASSSGLTSTDTQYF. DNA of the CDR3: TGTGCCAGCAGCTCAGGACTAACTAGCACAGATACGCAGTATTTT. Based on the CDR3 plus reference TRBV9 and TRBJ2-3, the full variable domain is DSGVTQTPKHLITATGQRVTLRCSPRSGDLSVYWYQQSLDQGLQFLIQYYNGEERAKGNILERFSAQQFPDLHSELNLSSLELGDSALYFCASSSGLTSTDTQYFGPGTRLTVL.

V is TRBV21-1 and J is TRBJ1-5; the D call of TRBD1 is as the table states it, not checked on the DNA. TRBV21-1 is recorded as a pseudogene. The CDR3 has 14 amino acids. The CDR3 DNA reads TGTGCCAGCAGCAAAGTGGAAGGGGCGAAGCCCCAGCATTTT. Its protein is CASSKVEGAKPQHF.

This sequence joins TRBV11-2 and TRBJ2-1; a possible D gene is TRBD2 (6 bases). Germline V lookup: CDR1 SGHAT, CDR2 FQNNGV. CDR3 size: 13 residues. V lost 4 bases, J lost 4 bases, and 8 bases lay in between. CDR3 bases: TGTGCCAGCAGCTCGACTAGTTACAATGAGCAGTTCTTC. It specifies CASSSTSYNEQFF.

This clone was found once. The chain joins TRBV7-8 to TRBJ2-7; weak D call: TRBD1 (6 bases). CDR1 and CDR2 (germline): SGHVS, FQNEAQ. The CDR3 is 18 residues long. The V end lost 0 bases, the J end lost 0 bases, and 18 bases lay between the germline ends. CDR3 region: CASSLAYMWTATSYEQYF. The CDR3 DNA reads as TGTGCCAGCAGCTTAGCGTATATGTGGACAGCTACCTCCTACGAGCAGTACTTC.

The V gene is TRBV5-1, the J gene TRBJ2-3; TRBD2 matches at 10 bases. This CDR3 contains 15 residues. J lost 2 bases, V lost 7 bases, and 7 bases had no gene match. Germline V gene lookup returns CDR1 SGHRS and CDR2 YFSETQ. The DNA for the CDR3 is TGCGCCAGCCGCCGACTAGCGGGCCCCACAGATACGCAGTATTTT. The encoded protein is CASRRLAGPTDTQYF.

This chain links TRBV6-6 with TRBJ2-3; no clear D. Deletions cut 8 bases from V and 5 bases from J, with 11 bases between. Germline CDR1 reads MNHNY; CDR2 reads SVGAGI (reference sequence). The CDR3 sequence is 12 residues long. The CDR3 coding sequence is TGTGCCAGCGGCCGCAGTGGAGATACGCAGTATTTT. Residues: CASGRSGDTQYF.

With regard to this clone: The sample holds other DNA sequences that translate to the same CDR3. V is TRBV5-5 and J is TRBJ1-5; D remains unclear. CDR3 length equals 13 residues. V dropped 4 bases and J dropped 3 bases, with 8 bases sitting between them. Germline assignment: CDR1 SGHKS and CDR2 YYEKEE (reference sequence). The CDR3 DNA follows: TGTGCCAGCAGCCCCGGCCCCAATCAGCCCCAGCATTTT. It is translated as CASSPGPNQPQHF.

CDR3 nucleotide sequence: TGTGCCAGCAGTTCCAGAGGACAGGGAAACGGCTACACCTTC. It specifies CASSSRGQGNGYTF. V gene TRBV28 combines with J gene TRBJ1-2; 8 nucleotides align to TRBD1. Germline V CDR1 and CDR2: MDHEN, SYDVKM. With 4 bases clipped from V and 8 bases from J, the junction kept 9 bases outside the gene matches. There are 14 residues in the CDR3.

The chain is built from TRBV19 and TRBJ2-1, with 8 nucleotides matching TRBD1. CDR1 LNHDA and CDR2 SQIVND come from the germline V gene (reference sequence). J was trimmed by 2 bases and V by 1 base; bases with no gene match: 7. This CDR3 spans 17 amino acids. This CDR3 is CASSIGRQGFTYNEQFF. The CDR3 bases are TGTGCCAGTAGTATAGGGCGACAGGGGTTCACCTACAATGAGCAGTTCTTC.

The chain links TRBV7-2 to TRBJ1-2; TRBD1 might be the D (5 bases). V was cut by 5 bases and J by 4 bases, with 14 bases left in between. This CDR3 has 14 amino acids. From germline, CDR1 is SGHTA and CDR2 FQGNSA. The CDR3 coding sequence is TGTGCCAGCAGCCCTTCTGGAGGGGTCTATGGCTACACCTTC. Protein sequence: CASSPSGGVYGYTF.

The chain uses TRBV7-2 and TRBJ2-7; 7 bases match TRBD1. Germline V gene lookup returns CDR1 SGHTA and CDR2 FQGNSA. The V and J ends lost 5 bases and 4 bases, in that order; junction bases with no gene match: 14. CDR3 length: 16 residues. The chain's CDR3 is CASSPGPLGTDYEQYF. The CDR3 DNA is TGTGCCAGCAGCCCCGGTCCCTTGGGGACAGATTACGAGCAGTACTTC.